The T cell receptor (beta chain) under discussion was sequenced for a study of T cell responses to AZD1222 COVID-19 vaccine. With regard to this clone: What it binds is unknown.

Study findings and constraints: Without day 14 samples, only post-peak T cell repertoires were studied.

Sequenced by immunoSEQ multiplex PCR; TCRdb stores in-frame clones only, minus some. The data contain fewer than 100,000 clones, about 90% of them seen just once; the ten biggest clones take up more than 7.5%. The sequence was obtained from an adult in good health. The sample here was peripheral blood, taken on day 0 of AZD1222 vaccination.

CDR3 amino acids: CASSLNPRGHRGSYEQYF. In DNA, the CDR3 is TGTGCCAGCAGCTTAAATCCGAGGGGCCACCGGGGGTCCTACGAGCAGTACTTC. The V gene is TRBV7-3, the J gene TRBJ2-7; D is possibly TRBD2 (6 bases). CDR1 is SGHTA, CDR2 FQGTGA, per germline. V gave up 1 base and J gave up 1 base, with 20 bases separating them. The CDR3 length is 18 residues.